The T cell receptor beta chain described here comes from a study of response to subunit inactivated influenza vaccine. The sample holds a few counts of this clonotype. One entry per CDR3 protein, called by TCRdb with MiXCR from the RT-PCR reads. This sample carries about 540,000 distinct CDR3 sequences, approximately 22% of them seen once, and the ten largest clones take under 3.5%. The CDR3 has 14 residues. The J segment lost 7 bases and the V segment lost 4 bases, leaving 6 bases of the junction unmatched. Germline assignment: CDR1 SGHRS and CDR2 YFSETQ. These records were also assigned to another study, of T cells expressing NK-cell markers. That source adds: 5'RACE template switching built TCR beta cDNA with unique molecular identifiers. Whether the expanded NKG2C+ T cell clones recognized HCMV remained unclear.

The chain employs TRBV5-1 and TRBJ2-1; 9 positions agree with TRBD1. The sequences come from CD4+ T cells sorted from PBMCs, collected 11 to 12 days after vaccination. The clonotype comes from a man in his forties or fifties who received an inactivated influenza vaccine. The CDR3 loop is CASSVDRGSNEQFF. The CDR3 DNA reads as TGCGCCAGCAGCGTCGACAGGGGGTCTAATGAGCAGTTCTTC.